Following are 25 T cell receptor beta chains from one sample sequenced in a study of blood T cell repertoires in COVID-19. Only in-frame clones appear in the TCRdb table, and some are missing; sequencing was by immunoSEQ multiplex PCR. The repertoire holds 110,000 or so clones, with about 86% as singletons. Sequenced input: peripheral blood. These receptors all stem from a man between 65 and 85 years old who had recovered from COVID-19.

The V call is TRBV11-2, the J call TRBJ1-1; D call uncertain. Per the germline V gene, CDR1 is SGHAT and CDR2 is FQNNGV. This CDR3 is built from 13 residues. V lost 5 bases to trimming and J lost 4 bases, with 11 bases between them. Written as DNA, the CDR3 is TGTGCCAGCAGCGTGGACTGGGGCACTGAAGCTTTCTTT. Its protein is CASSVDWGTEAFF.

The sample holds one count of this clone. One end of the junction does not line up with germline, which may come from a read error. The chain recombines TRBV5-5 with TRBJ1-2, with D possibly matching TRBD1 (6 bases). The CDR3 has 13 residues. Per germline, CDR1 SGHKS and CDR2 YYEKEE (reference sequence). CDR3 loop: CASRLDSTYGYTF. CDR3 in DNA: TGTGCCAGCAGATTGGACAGCACCTATGGCTACACCTTC.

The DNA for the CDR3 is TGTGCCGTCCAGGGGAGGGTCCCTTTAGTAACAGATACGCAGTATTTT. Its protein is CAVQGRVPLVTDTQYF. The rearrangement joins TRBV2 to TRBJ2-3; weak D call: TRBD2 (7 bases). V lost 11 bases and J 3 bases, leaving 24 bases between the germline ends. The length of the CDR3 is 16 residues. The germline V gene encodes CDR1 SNHLY and CDR2 FYNNEI.

This chain connects TRBV2 to TRBJ2-1; the D is unclear. V shed 7 bases and J shed 4 bases, with 5 bases lying between them. The CDR3 spans 11 residues. Looked up from germline, CDR1 is SNHLY and CDR2 is FYNNEI. CDR3 bases: TGTGCCAGCATCCAATACAATGAGCAGTTCTTC. It yields the protein CASIQYNEQFF.

The J gene is TRBJ1-2, the V gene TRBV5-4; 12 bases match TRBD1. This CDR3 comprises 14 residues. The germline V gene encodes CDR1 SGHNT and CDR2 YYREEE (reference sequence). The V gene end was trimmed by 6 bases and the J gene end by 8 bases; junction bases not matched to a gene: 8. The CDR3 nucleotides read TGTGCCAGCATCCGCACCGGGACAGGGGGCGGCTACACCTTC. Its translation is CASIRTGTGGGYTF.

The chain combines TRBV28 with TRBJ2-7, with 12 bases fitting TRBD2. Germline CDR1 is MDHEN and CDR2 is SYDVKM. This CDR3 has 17 amino acids. V shed 2 bases and J 6 bases; nucleotides not matched to a gene: 11. CDR3 in amino acids: CASSLTYSGLAGFEQYF. The CDR3 nucleotides are TGTGCCAGCAGTTTAACCTATTCCGGACTAGCGGGGTTCGAGCAGTACTTC.

In nucleotides, the CDR3 is TGTGCCAGTAGCCGGCGGGATGGCACAGATACGCAGTATTTT. It encodes CASSRRDGTDTQYF. The chain joins TRBV19 to TRBJ2-3; TRBD2 is a possible D gene (6 bases). Per the germline V gene, CDR1 is LNHDA and CDR2 is SQIVND (reference sequence). The CDR3 has 14 residues. Trimming took 6 bases from V and 1 from J, leaving 11 bases between them.

The chain couples TRBV7-2 to TRBJ2-7; a possible D gene is TRBD2 (7 bases). The length of the CDR3 is 16 residues. Looked up from germline, CDR1 is SGHTA and CDR2 is FQGNSA. Trimming removed 5 bases at V and 1 base at J, with 18 bases between. DNA of the CDR3: TGTGCCAGCAGCCCCCGGGGGGCGGGTCATTCCTACGAGCAGTACTTC. It specifies CASSPRGAGHSYEQYF.

The genes are TRBV7-8 and TRBJ1-4, with TRBD1 as a possible D gene (5 bases). CDR1 is SGHVS and CDR2 is FQNEAQ in the germline V gene. The length of the CDR3 is 15 residues. Between the trimmed V and J ends, which lost 5 bases and 8 bases, there was a span of 18 bases. The CDR3 is CASSRGPGTQEKLFF. CDR3 bases: TGTGCCAGCAGCCGAGGGCCGGGGACTCAAGAAAAACTGTTTTTT.

The V and J genes are TRBV4-3 and TRBJ2-7, with TRBD2 identical over 9 bases. CDR1 is LGHNA, CDR2 YSLEER, per germline. Trimming cost V 0 bases and J 3 bases; bases outside gene matches: 6. The CDR3 extends over 16 amino acids. The CDR3 loop is CASSQELTSGYYEQYF. For the CDR3, the DNA is TGCGCCAGCAGCCAAGAGTTGACTAGCGGATACTACGAGCAGTACTTC.

The count of this clone is one. The chain recombines TRBV7-6 with TRBJ1-1; TRBD1 might be the D (5 bases). The CDR3 loop spans 13 amino acids. The V gene lost 5 bases and the J gene lost 1 base, with 8 bases spanning the gap. CDR1 is SGHVS and CDR2 is FNYEAQ in the germline V gene. The CDR3 loop is CASSLTGNTEAFF. CDR3 nucleotides: TGTGCCAGCAGCCTTACAGGGAACACTGAAGCTTTCTTT.

The chain couples TRBV7-2 to TRBJ2-3; TRBD2 is a possible D gene (6 bases). V lost 5 bases, J lost 3 bases, and 12 bases lay in between. This CDR3 is 14 amino acids long. Germline lookup yields CDR1 SGHTA and CDR2 FQGNSA. CDR3 coding DNA: TGTGCCAGCAGCCTTGCCGGGGGTACAGATACGCAGTATTTT. The encoded protein is CASSLAGGTDTQYF.

This clone was picked up a small number of times. Other DNA sequences from this sample encode an identical CDR3 as well. CDR3 region: CASSRDSNSGNTIYF. For the CDR3, the DNA is TGTGCCAGCAGCCGAGACAGCAACTCTGGAAACACCATATATTTT. This sequence joins TRBV11-3 and TRBJ1-3; possibly TRBD1 for D (5 bases). The CDR3 spans 15 residues. V shed 5 bases and J shed 0 bases, with 11 bases lying between them. Germline CDR1 SGHNT, CDR2 YENEEA.

The chain employs TRBV7-2 and TRBJ1-2; unclear D gene. Per the germline V gene, CDR1 is SGHTA and CDR2 is FQGNSA. Between the trimmed V and J ends, which lost 5 bases and 4 bases, there was a span of 8 bases. The CDR3 is made up of 12 amino acids. CDR3 region: CASSPRTYGYTF. The CDR3 DNA reads TGTGCCAGCAGCCCTAGAACCTATGGCTACACCTTC.

The rearrangement links TRBV10-3 to TRBJ1-2; TRBD1 is a possible D gene (6 bases). V lost 0 bases and J lost 6, with 11 bases in between. This CDR3 comprises 14 residues. Germline assignment: CDR1 ENHRY and CDR2 SYGVKD. In nucleotides, the CDR3 is TGTGCCATCAGTGAGTCGTCACAGGGCCATGGCTACACCTTC. Protein sequence: CAISESSQGHGYTF.

Written as DNA, the CDR3 is TGTGCCAGCAGCTTAGGAGTAGCCAAAAACATTCAGTACTTC. This translates into CASSLGVAKNIQYF. The J gene is TRBJ2-4, the V gene TRBV7-2, with D unresolved. V was shortened by 1 base and J by 0 bases, with 4 bases between the two germline ends. The germline V gene has CDR1 SGHTA and CDR2 FQGNSA. The length of the CDR3 is 14 residues.

The chain employs TRBV18 and TRBJ1-5, with 10 bases that match TRBD1. The CDR3 has 17 amino acids. Germline V gene data show CDR1 as KGHSH and CDR2 as LQKENI. The trim removed 2 bases at V and 3 bases at J, leaving 7 bases unmatched. The CDR3 loop reads CASSPLPGQGINQPQHF. Here the CDR3 DNA reads TGTGCCAGCTCACCATTGCCGGGACAGGGGATCAATCAGCCCCAGCATTTT.

The chain recombines TRBV28 with TRBJ2-7; 8 nucleotides line up with TRBD2. Germline CDR1 MDHEN, CDR2 SYDVKM. The CDR3 contains 15 residues. V lost 4 bases, J lost 3 bases, and 8 bases stayed unmatched. The DNA for the CDR3 is TGTGCCAGCAGTTCCGTGGGGCGGGGGGACTACGAGCAGTACTTC. Translation gives CASSSVGRGDYEQYF.

The rearrangement joins TRBV7-3 to TRBJ2-3; 7 bases are a match to TRBD2. CDR3 length equals 15 residues. Losses at the gene ends were 3 bases for V and 0 bases for J; bases not matched to a gene: 3. CDR1 and CDR2 (germline): SGHTA, FQGTGA. CDR3 nucleotide sequence: TGTGCCAGCAGCTTCGGGGGGAGTAGCACAGATACGCAGTATTTT. Its protein product is CASSFGGSSTDTQYF.

The chain combines TRBV5-1 with TRBJ1-1, with a possible D match to TRBD1 (6 bases). V was cut by 0 bases and J by 2 bases, with 8 bases left in between. In germline, CDR1 is SGHRS, CDR2 YFSETQ. CDR3 size: 14 residues. CDR3 nucleotides: TGCGCCAGCAGCTTGGACAGGGCCAACACTGAAGCTTTCTTT. It yields the protein CASSLDRANTEAFF. Supplemented by reference TRBV5-1 and TRBJ1-1, the full variable domain reads KAGVTQTPRYLIKTRGQQVTLSCSPISGHRSVSWYQQTPGQGLQFLFEYFSETQRNKGNFPGRFSGRQFSNSRSEMNVSTLELGDSALYLCASSLDRANTEAFFGQGTRLTVV.

The chain is built from TRBV6-5 and TRBJ2-2; TRBD1 matches 9 bases. V shed 2 bases and J 8 bases; nucleotides not matched to a gene: 9. Germline V CDR1 and CDR2: MNHEY, SVGAGI. The CDR3 length is 16 residues. This CDR3 reads CASSYRGQGTGGELFF. CDR3 sequence (DNA): TGTGCCAGCAGTTACCGAGGACAGGGGACAGGGGGGGAGCTGTTTTTT.

Only a few counts were recorded for this clone. The chain couples TRBV7-9 to TRBJ1-4, with 10 bases that match TRBD1. The V and J ends lost 4 bases and 2 bases, in that order; junction bases with no gene match: 4. The length of the CDR3 is 16 residues. Per the germline V gene, CDR1 is SEHNR and CDR2 is FQNEAQ (reference sequence). The CDR3 nucleotides read TGTGCCAGCAGCTCAAGACAGGGGGCTACTAATGAAAAACTGTTTTTT. Its protein is CASSSRQGATNEKLFF.

The chain uses TRBV24-1 and TRBJ2-5, with D perhaps TRBD1 (6 bases). CDR1 and CDR2 from the germline V gene are KGHDR and SFDVKD. The CDR3 sequence is 16 residues long. The V end was cut by 4 bases, the J end by 0 bases, with 14 bases between. The CDR3, as DNA: TGTGCCACCAGTGACATGACAGGAGCCAACCAAGAGACCCAGTACTTC. Encoded protein: CATSDMTGANQETQYF.

This chain joins TRBV9 and TRBJ1-1; weak D call: TRBD1 (6 bases). The CDR3 loop spans 15 amino acids. V was shortened by 2 bases and J by 10 bases, with 21 bases between the two germline ends. The germline CDR1 and CDR2 sequences are SGDLS and YYNGEE. The CDR3: CASSVGAGGNFGAFF. CDR3 DNA sequence: TGTGCCAGCAGCGTGGGGGCCGGGGGGAATTTTGGAGCTTTCTTT.

The chain carries TRBV2 and TRBJ2-3, with 8 bases matching TRBD1. CDR1 is SNHLY, CDR2 FYNNEI, per germline. Losses at the gene ends were 7 bases for V and 5 bases for J; bases not matched to a gene: 8. This CDR3 has 14 residues. The CDR3 nucleotides read TGTGCCAGCAAATTTGGCAGGGGGCGAGATACGCAGTATTTT. Translation gives CASKFGRGRDTQYF.